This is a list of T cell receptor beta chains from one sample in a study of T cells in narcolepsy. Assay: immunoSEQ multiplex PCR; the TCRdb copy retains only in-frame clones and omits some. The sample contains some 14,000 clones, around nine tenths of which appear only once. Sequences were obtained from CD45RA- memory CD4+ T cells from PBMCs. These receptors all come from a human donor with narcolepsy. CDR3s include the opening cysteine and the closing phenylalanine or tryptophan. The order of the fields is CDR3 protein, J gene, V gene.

CDR3 protein: CASSTRTTLAGVAGDTQYF; J gene: TRBJ2-3; V gene: TRBV7-2
CDR3 protein: CASSSGIHEQFF; J gene: TRBJ2-1; V gene: TRBV19
CDR3 protein: CASSLGQGWPYF; J gene: TRBJ2-7; V gene: TRBV7-9
CDR3 protein: CSVNGALNTEAFF; J gene: TRBJ1-1; V gene: TRBV29-1
CDR3 protein: CASSLTGDSNQPQHF; J gene: TRBJ1-5; V gene: TRBV5-4
CDR3 protein: CASSLQGDTEAFF; J gene: TRBJ1-1; V gene: TRBV6-5
CDR3 protein: CASSMRQGSVEQYF; J gene: TRBJ2-7; V gene: TRBV19
CDR3 protein: CSVLTGGGNTIYF; J gene: TRBJ1-3; V gene: TRBV29-1
CDR3 protein: CASSSDPGGRPGVMFF; J gene: TRBJ2-1; V gene: TRBV28
CDR3 protein: CASSPMRGPQLLRGYTF; J gene: TRBJ1-2; V gene: TRBV5-8
CDR3 protein: CASGTSGVYEQYF; J gene: TRBJ2-7; V gene: TRBV18
CDR3 protein: CASSPGGSNYNEQFF; J gene: TRBJ2-1; V gene: TRBV18
CDR3 protein: CASGAQGSSGNTIYF; J gene: TRBJ1-3; V gene: TRBV6-5
CDR3 protein: CASSLVGSRNTDTQYF; J gene: TRBJ2-3; V gene: TRBV5-1
CDR3 protein: CASRTTSGSRETQYF; J gene: TRBJ2-5; V gene: TRBV28
CDR3 protein: CASSPDRQFTEAFF; J gene: TRBJ1-1; V gene: TRBV6-6
CDR3 protein: CASSSDGDRGRQYF; J gene: TRBJ2-7; V gene: TRBV7-8
CDR3 protein: CASSRGQTVNYGYTF; J gene: TRBJ1-2; V gene: TRBV6-5
CDR3 protein: CASSSPTGAGAFF; J gene: TRBJ1-1; V gene: TRBV28